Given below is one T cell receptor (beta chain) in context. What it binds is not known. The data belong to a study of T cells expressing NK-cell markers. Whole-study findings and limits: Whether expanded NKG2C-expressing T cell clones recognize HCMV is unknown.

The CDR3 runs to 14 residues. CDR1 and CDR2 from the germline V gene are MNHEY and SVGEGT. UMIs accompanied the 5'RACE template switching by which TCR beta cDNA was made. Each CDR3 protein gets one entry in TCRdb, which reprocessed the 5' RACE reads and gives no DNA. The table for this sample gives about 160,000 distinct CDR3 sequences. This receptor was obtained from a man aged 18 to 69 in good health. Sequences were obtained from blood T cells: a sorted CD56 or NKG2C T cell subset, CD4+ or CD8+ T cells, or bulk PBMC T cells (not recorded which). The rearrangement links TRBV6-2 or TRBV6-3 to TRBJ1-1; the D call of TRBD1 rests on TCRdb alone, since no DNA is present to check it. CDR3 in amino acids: CASSDTRGGTEAFF.